The source of this T cell receptor beta chain is a study of early stage breast cancer tumors. Across the whole study: About 80% of the 16 invasive tumors were ER+, PR+ and HER2-. Each sample averaged approximately 9.6-fold read coverage. Findings and caveats of the study: Tumors had roughly 2.4-fold higher T cell density and higher clonality than adjacent normal breast tissue.

The data were produced by immunoSEQ multiplex PCR, yet TCRdb's version contains in-frame clones alone and is incomplete. Among about 24,000 clones listed, approximately 67% were seen once. Notes on this clone: As yet, its antigen is unknown.

Unmatched junction bases numbered 5, after V lost 8 bases and J lost 4 bases. The CDR3 spans 13 residues. Germline loops: CDR1 MNHNS, CDR2 SASEGT. Tumor samples used roughly 18-55 mg of diced tissue. This rearrangement joins TRBV6-1 to TRBJ1-5; TRBD1 agrees at 7 bases. The sequenced sample was breast tumor tissue. The source of this sequence is a person in their sixties or seventies with breast cancer. CDR3 in amino acids: CASDRAKNQPQHF. CDR3 bases: TGTGCCAGCGACAGGGCGAAGAATCAGCCCCAGCATTTT.